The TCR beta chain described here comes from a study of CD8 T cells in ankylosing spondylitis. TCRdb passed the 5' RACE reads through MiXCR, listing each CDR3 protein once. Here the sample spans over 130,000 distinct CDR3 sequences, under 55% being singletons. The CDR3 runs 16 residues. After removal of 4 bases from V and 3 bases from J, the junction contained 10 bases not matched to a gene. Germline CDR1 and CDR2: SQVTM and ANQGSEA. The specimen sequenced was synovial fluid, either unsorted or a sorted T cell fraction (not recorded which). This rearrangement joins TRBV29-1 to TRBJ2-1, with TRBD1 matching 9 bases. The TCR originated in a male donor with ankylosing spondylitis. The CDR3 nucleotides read TGCAGCGTTGGGAAAGGGACAGGGATGGTCTACAATGAGCAGTTCTTC. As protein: CSVGKGTGMVYNEQFF.